This is a list of T cell receptor beta chains from one sample in a study of OX40 agonist ivuxolimab in advanced cancers. Produced via immunoSEQ multiplex PCR; TCRdb's table is partial and in-frame only. The sample lists 37,000 or so clones, roughly 86% occurring once. Sequenced here: CD4+ or CD8+ T cells sorted from blood, sampled in a trial of the OX40 agonist ivuxolimab. Every receptor here comes from an adult with an advanced solid tumor such as melanoma, head and neck, liver or kidney cancer. Each CDR3 is given with its conserved first and last residue. Fields, in order: D gene, V gene, J gene, clone size, CDR3 DNA, CDR3 protein. D genes are given only for firm matches. Clone size, where shown, is once, few, many, or a class for clones that have expanded.

-,TRBV6-5,TRBJ2-4,-,TGTGCCAGCAGTTATGGAGGGGGCGTCAAAAACATTCAGTACTTC,CASSYGGGVKNIQYF
TRBD1,TRBV9,TRBJ2-7,-,TGTGCCAGCAGCGACGCCGGACAGGGGGCCCACGAGCAGTACTTC,CASSDAGQGAHEQYF
-,TRBV6-5,TRBJ1-2,-,TGTGCCAGCTTTGGTTTCGGCTACACCTTC,CASFGFGYTF
-,TRBV11-3,TRBJ2-7,-,TGTGCCAGCAGCTCCGCCCAGGGGGGCAGGACATACGAGCAGTACTTC,CASSSAQGGRTYEQYF
TRBD1,TRBV10-2,TRBJ2-1,-,TGCGCCAGCCTGGACAGGGGGGGCTACAATGAGCAGTTCTTC,CASLDRGGYNEQFF
-,TRBV9,TRBJ1-3,-,TGTGCCAGCAGCGCGGAGTATCCGGCAAACACCATATATTTT,CASSAEYPANTIYF
TRBD1,TRBV7-3,TRBJ2-7,-,TGTGCCAGCAGCTTCACAGGGGGCTACGAGCAGTACTTC,CASSFTGGYEQYF
-,TRBV30,TRBJ2-2,-,TGTGCCTGGAGTGCTTCGGCGTTTAGGGCCGGGGAGCTGTTTTTT,CAWSASAFRAGELFF
TRBD1,TRBV9,TRBJ1-2,once,TGTGCCAGCAGCGCCTCGGGACAGGGGGCAGGAGGCTACACCTTC,CASSASGQGAGGYTF
-,TRBV7-3,TRBJ2-5,-,TGTGCCAGCAGCTTAAATGGCGGTCTTTTCGGGACCCAGTACTTC,CASSLNGGLFGTQYF
-,TRBV7-6,TRBJ1-2,few,TGTGCCAGCAGCCCCGGAGGGAACCAGGGTGGCTACACCTTC,CASSPGGNQGGYTF
-,TRBV19,TRBJ2-4,few,TGTGCCAGTAGTATAGAACGGACACTAGCCGGGTGGTACATTCAGTACTTC,CASSIERTLAGWYIQYF
TRBD1,TRBV11-3,TRBJ2-3,-,TGTGCCAGCAGCCCAGGGGGTCCCGGGGGCACAGATACGCAGTATTTT,CASSPGGPGGTDTQYF
-,TRBV4-1,TRBJ2-3,-,TGCGCCAGCAGCCCTACCGGGACTCGCATAAGCACAGATACGCAGTATTTT,CASSPTGTRISTDTQYF
-,TRBV30,TRBJ2-7,-,TGTGCCTGGAGTCCGGACACCATCTACGAGCAGTACTTC,CAWSPDTIYEQYF
TRBD1,TRBV18,TRBJ1-6,once,TGTGCCAGCTCACCATCCGAGACAGGGACGAATTCACCCCTCCACTTT,CASSPSETGTNSPLHF
-,TRBV2,TRBJ2-6,once,TGTGCCAGCAGACCCGGGAATACTGGGGCCAACGTCCTGACTTTC,CASRPGNTGANVLTF
-,TRBV6-5,TRBJ1-5,few,TGTGCCAGCAGCCGGGGGATGGGTCAGCCCCAGCATTTT,CASSRGMGQPQHF
TRBD2,TRBV7-2,TRBJ2-7,-,TGTGCCAGCAGCTTAGAGGGCCCCGGGACTAGCGGGGGAGACGAGCAGTACTTC,CASSLEGPGTSGGDEQYF
-,TRBV5-8,TRBJ2-1,-,TGTGCCAGCAGCTTGCCGGGGGCGGCCTACAATGAGCAGTTCTTC,CASSLPGAAYNEQFF
TRBD1,TRBV7-2,TRBJ2-3,-,TGTGCCAGCAGCCCCATCCCCAGTCAGGGGGCAGCAAGGCAGTATTTT,CASSPIPSQGAARQYF
-,TRBV4-1,TRBJ1-5,-,TGCGCCAGCAGCCAAACGATCCAGGGGAATCAGCCCCAGCATTTT,CASSQTIQGNQPQHF